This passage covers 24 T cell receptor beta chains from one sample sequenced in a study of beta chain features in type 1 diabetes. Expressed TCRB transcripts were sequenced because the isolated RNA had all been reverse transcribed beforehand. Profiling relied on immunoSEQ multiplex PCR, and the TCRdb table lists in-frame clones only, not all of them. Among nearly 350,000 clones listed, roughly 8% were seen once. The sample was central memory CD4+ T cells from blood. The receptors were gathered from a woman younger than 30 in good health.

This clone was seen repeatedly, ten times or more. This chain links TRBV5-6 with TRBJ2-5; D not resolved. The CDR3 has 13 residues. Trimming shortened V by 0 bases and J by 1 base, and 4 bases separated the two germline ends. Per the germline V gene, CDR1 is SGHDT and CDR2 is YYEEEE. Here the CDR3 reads CASSLGPQETQYF. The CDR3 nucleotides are TGTGCCAGCAGCTTGGGCCCCCAAGAGACCCAGTACTTC. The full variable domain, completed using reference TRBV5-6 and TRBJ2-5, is DAGVTQSPTHLIKTRGQQVTLRCSPKSGHDTVSWYQQALGQGPQFIFQYYEEEERQRGNFPDRFSGHQFPNYSSELNVNALLLGDSALYLCASSLGPQETQYFGPGTRLLVL.

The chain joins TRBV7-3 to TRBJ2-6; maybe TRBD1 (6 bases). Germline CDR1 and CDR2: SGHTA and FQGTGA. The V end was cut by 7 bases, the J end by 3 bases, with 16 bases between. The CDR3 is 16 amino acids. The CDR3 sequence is CASNQNTGNGANVLTF. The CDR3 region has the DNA TGTGCCAGCAACCAAAACACAGGGAATGGGGCCAACGTCCTGACTTTC.

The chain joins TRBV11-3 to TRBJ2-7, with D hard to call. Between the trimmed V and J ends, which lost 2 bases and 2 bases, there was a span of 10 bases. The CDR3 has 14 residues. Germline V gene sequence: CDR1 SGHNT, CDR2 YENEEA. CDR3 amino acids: CASSLHNTAYEQYF. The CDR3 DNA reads TGTGCCAGCAGCTTACATAACACAGCCTACGAGCAGTACTTC.

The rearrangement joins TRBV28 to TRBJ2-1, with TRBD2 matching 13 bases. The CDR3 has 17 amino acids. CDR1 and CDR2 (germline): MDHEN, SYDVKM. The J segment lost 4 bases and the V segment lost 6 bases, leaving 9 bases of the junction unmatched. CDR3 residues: CASREPGLAGWYNEQFF. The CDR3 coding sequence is TGTGCCAGCAGAGAGCCGGGACTAGCGGGATGGTACAATGAGCAGTTCTTC.

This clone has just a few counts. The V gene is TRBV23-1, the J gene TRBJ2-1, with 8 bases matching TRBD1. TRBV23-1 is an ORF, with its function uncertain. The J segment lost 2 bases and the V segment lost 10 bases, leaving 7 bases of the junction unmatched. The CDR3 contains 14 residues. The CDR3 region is CATPSGGPYNEQFF. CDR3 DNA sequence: TGCGCCACCCCGTCAGGGGGCCCCTACAATGAGCAGTTCTTC.

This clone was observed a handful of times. In nucleotides, the CDR3 is TGTGCCAGCTCACCACCGGGGGGGTTTTCCTACGAGCAGTACTTC. The encoded protein is CASSPPGGFSYEQYF. The chain links TRBV18 to TRBJ2-7; TRBD2 matches 7 bases. Per germline, CDR1 KGHSH and CDR2 LQKENI. The CDR3 has 15 residues. V lost 0 bases and J lost 1; bases outside the gene matches: 3.

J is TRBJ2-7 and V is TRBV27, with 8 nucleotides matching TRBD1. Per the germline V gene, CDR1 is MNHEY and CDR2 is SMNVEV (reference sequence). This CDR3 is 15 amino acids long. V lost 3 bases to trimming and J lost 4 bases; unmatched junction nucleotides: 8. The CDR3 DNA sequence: TGTGCCAGCAGTTTGAAGGCAGGGGGCTATTACGAGCAGTACTTC. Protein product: CASSLKAGGYYEQYF.

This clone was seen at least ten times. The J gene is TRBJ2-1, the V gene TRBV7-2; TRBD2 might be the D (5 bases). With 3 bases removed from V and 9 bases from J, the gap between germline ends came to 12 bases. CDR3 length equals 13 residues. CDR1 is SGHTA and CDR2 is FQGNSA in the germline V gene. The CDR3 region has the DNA TGTGCCAGCAGCTTTGGAGGTAGGAGTGAGCAGTTCTTC. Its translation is CASSFGGRSEQFF.

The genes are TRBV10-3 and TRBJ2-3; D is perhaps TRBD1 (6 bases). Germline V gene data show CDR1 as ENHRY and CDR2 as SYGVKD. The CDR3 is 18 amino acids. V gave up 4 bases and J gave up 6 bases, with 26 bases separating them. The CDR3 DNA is TGTGCCATCAGTGCCTATGGGCAGGGGTCCGATCGAGGGGATACGCAGTATTTT. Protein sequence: CAISAYGQGSDRGDTQYF.

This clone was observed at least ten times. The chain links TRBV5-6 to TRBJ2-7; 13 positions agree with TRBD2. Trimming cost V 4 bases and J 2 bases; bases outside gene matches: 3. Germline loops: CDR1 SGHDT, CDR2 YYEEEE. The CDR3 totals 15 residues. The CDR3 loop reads CASSIGLAGAYEQYF. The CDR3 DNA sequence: TGTGCCAGCAGCATAGGACTAGCGGGAGCCTACGAGCAGTACTTC.

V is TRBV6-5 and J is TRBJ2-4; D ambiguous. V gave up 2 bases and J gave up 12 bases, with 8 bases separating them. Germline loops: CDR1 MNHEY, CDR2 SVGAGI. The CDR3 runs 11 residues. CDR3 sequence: CASSYLERQYF. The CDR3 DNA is TGTGCCAGCAGTTACCTGGAGCGTCAGTACTTC.

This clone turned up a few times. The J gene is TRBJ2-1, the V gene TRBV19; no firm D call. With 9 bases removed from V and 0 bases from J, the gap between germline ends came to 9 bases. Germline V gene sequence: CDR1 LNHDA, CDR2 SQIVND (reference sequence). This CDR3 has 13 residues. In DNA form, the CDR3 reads TGTGCCAGCAGAAAAGGCTCCTACAATGAGCAGTTCTTC. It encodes CASRKGSYNEQFF.

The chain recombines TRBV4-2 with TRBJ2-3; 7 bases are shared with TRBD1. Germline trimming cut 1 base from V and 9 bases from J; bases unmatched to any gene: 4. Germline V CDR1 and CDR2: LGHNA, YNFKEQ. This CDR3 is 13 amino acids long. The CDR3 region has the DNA TGTGCCAGCAGCCAAGGGAAACAGGGGACGCAGTATTTT. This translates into CASSQGKQGTQYF.

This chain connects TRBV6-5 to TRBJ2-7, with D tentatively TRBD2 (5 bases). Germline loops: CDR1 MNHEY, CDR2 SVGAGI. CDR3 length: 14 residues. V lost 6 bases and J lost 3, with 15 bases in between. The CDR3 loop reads CASSGAVPFYEQYF. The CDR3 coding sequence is TGTGCCAGCAGCGGAGCGGTTCCCTTCTACGAGCAGTACTTC.

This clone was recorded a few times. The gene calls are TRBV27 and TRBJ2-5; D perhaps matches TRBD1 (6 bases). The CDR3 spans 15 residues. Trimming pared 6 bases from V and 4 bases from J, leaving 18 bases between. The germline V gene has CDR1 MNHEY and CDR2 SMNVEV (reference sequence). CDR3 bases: TGTGCCAGCAGGGGAAGGGGGTTCTCGGGAGAGACCCAGTACTTC. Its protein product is CASRGRGFSGETQYF.

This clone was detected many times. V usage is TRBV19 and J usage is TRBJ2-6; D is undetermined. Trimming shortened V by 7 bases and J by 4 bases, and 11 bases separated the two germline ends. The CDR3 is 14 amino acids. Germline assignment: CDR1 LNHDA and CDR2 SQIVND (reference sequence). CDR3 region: CASTHRSGANVLTF. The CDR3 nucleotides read TGTGCCAGTACCCATAGGTCCGGGGCCAACGTCCTGACTTTC.

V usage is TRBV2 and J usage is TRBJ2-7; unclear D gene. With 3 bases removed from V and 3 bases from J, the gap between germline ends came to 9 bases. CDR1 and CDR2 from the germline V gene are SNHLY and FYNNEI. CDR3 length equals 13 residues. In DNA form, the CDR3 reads TGTGCCAGCAGTGAGGGGTGGCGCTACGAGCAGTACTTC. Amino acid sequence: CASSEGWRYEQYF.

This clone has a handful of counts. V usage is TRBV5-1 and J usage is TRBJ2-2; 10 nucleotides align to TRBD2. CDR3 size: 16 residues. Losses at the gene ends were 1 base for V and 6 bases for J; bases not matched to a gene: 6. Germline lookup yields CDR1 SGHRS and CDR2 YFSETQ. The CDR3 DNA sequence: TGCGCCAGCAGCTTGCTCAGCGGGAGGGCCTCCGGGGAGCTGTTTTTT. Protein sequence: CASSLLSGRASGELFF.

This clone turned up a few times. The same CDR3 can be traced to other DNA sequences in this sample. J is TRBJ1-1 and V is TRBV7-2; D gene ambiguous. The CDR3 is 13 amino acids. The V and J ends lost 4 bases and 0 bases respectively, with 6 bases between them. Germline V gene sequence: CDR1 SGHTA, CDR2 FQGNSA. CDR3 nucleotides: TGTGCCAGCAGCTCTGGTATGAACACTGAAGCTTTCTTT. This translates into CASSSGMNTEAFF.

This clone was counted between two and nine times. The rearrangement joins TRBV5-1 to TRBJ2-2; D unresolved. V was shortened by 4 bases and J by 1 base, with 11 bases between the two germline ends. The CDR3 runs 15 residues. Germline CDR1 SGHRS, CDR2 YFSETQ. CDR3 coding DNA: TGCGCCAGCAGCCCCACCACACAGAACACCGGGGAGCTGTTTTTT. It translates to CASSPTTQNTGELFF.

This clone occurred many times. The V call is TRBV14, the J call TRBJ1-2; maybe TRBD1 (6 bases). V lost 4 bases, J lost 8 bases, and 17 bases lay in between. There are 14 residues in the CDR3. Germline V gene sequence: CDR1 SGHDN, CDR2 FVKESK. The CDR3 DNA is TGTGCCAGCAGCCGACAAGGCAGGGGCGAGGGCTACACCTTC. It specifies CASSRQGRGEGYTF.

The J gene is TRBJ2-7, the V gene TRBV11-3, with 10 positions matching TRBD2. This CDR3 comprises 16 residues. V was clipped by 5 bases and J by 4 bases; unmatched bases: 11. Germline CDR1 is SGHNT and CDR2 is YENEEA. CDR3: CASSQGGLAGEYEQYF. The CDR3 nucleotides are TGTGCCAGCAGCCAAGGCGGGCTAGCGGGAGAATACGAGCAGTACTTC.

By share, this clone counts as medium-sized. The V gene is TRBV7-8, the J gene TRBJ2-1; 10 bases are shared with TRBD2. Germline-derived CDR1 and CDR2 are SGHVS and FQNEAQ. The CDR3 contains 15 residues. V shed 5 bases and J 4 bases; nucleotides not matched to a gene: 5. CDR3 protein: CASSRTGLAYNEQFF. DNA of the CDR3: TGTGCCAGCAGCAGGACGGGACTAGCGTACAATGAGCAGTTCTTC. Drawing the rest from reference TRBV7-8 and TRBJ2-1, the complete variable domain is GAGVSQSPRYKVAKRGQDVALRCDPISGHVSLFWYQQALGQGPEFLTYFQNEAQLDKSGLPSDRFFAERPEGSVSTLKIQRTQQEDSAVYLCASSRTGLAYNEQFFGPGTRLTVL.

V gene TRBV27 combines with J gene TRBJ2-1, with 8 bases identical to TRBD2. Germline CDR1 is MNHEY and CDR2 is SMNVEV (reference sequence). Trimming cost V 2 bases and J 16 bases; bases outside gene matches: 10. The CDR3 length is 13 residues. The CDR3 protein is CASSLTPGTSIFF. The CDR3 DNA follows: TGTGCCAGCAGTTTAACCCCCGGGACTAGTATCTTCTTC.